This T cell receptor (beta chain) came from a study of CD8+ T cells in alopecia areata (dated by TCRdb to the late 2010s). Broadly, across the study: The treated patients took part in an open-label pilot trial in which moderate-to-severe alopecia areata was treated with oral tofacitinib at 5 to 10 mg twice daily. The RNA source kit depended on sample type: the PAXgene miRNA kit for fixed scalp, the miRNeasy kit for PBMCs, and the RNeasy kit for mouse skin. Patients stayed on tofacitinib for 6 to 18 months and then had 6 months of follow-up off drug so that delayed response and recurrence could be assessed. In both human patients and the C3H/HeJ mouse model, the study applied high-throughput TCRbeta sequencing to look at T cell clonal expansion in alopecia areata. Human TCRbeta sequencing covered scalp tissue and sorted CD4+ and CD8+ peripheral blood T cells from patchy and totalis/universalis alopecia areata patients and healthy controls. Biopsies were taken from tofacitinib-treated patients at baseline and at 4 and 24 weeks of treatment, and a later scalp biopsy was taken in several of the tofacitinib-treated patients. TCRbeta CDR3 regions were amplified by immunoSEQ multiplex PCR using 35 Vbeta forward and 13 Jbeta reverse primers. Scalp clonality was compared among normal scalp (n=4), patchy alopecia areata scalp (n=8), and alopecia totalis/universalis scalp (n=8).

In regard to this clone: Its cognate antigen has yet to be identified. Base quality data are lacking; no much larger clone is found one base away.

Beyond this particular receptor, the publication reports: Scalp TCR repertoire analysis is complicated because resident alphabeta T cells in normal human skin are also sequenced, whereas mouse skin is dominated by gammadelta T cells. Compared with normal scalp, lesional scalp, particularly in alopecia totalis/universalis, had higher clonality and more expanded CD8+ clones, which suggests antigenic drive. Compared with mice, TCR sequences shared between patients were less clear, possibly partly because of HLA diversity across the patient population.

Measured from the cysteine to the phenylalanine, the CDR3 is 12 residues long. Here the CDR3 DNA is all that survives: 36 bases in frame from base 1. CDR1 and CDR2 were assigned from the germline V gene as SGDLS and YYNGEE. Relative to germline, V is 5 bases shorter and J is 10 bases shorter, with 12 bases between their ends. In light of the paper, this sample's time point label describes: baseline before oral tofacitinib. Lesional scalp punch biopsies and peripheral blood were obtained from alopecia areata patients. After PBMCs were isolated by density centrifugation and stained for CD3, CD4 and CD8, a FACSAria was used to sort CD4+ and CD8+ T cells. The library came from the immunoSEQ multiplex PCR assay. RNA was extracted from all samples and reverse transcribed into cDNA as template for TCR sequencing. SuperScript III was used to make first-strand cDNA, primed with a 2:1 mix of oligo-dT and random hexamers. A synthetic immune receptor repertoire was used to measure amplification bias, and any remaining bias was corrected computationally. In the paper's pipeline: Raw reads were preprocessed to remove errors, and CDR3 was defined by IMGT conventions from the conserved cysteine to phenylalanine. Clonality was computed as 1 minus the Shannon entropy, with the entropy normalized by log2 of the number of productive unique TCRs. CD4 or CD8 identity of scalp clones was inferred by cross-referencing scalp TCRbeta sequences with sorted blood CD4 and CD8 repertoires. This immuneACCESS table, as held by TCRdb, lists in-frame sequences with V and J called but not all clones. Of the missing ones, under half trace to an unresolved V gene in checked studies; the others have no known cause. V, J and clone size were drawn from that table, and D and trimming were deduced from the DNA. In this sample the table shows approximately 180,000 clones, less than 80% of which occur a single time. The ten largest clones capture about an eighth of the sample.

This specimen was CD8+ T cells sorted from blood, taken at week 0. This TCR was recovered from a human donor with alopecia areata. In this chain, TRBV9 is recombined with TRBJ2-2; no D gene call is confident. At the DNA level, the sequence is TGTGCCAGCAGTATCACCTCTGAGGAGCTGTTTTTT. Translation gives CASSITSEELFF.